Listed here is a single T cell receptor beta chain. What it recognizes is unknown. The data originate from a study of CD8+ T cells in alopecia areata. Study in general: The drug, oral tofacitinib, was given to treated patients at 5 to 10 mg twice daily. Study findings and constraints: It was observed that many expanded lesional clones persisted in scalp and blood during tofacitinib. Sequencing of scalp tissue also captures the resident alphabeta T cells of normal skin. Among the top 100, expanded CD8+ clones were significantly decreased by tofacitinib, as was scalp clonality.

Treatment described: oral pan-JAK inhibitor, 5-10 mg twice daily. cDNA prepared by RNA extraction and subsequent reverse transcription served as the template for sequencing. Measured with immunoSEQ multiplex PCR; TCRdb has only the in-frame clones, and not every one. The data hold about 110,000 clones, with approximately 54% observed a single time. The CDR3 is 14 amino acids. Germline V lookup: CDR1 SEHNR, CDR2 FQNEAQ (reference sequence). V gave up 5 bases and J gave up 3 bases; unmatched junction bases: 4. The sample was CD8+ T cells sorted from blood, taken at week 24, from a patient treated with tofacitinib. The genes are TRBV7-9 and TRBJ2-3; 8 bases fit TRBD2. This sequence was found in a human donor with alopecia areata. The CDR3 DNA is TGTGCCAGCAGCCCTAGCGGGTTAACAGATACGCAGTATTTT. This codes for CASSPSGLTDTQYF.